The 30 T cell receptor beta chains listed next were all sequenced from one sample in a study of T cells in localized non-small cell lung cancer. The repertoire was sequenced with immunoSEQ multiplex PCR; TCRdb's copy has only in-frame clones and lacks some. The sample includes about 40,000 clones, approximately 81% of them seen just once. This specimen consisted of peripheral blood mononuclear cells, obtained before any cancer treatment. All receptors come from a male donor aged 60 or older with stage II lung adenocarcinoma.

The rearrangement links TRBV9 to TRBJ1-2; D is unresolved. The CDR3 spans 15 residues. CDR1 is SGDLS and CDR2 is YYNGEE in the germline V gene. V lost 2 bases and J lost 4, with 15 bases in between. Written as DNA, the CDR3 is TGTGCCAGCAGCGTTTCCCAGACCCCAGGCTATGGCTACACCTTC. This gives the protein CASSVSQTPGYGYTF.

This clone showed up just a few times. DNA of the CDR3: TGTGCCAGCAGTGAAATGGGAGGTCAGCCCCAGCATTTT. As protein: CASSEMGGQPQHF. The chain uses TRBV2 and TRBJ1-5, with no clear D. The CDR3 runs to 13 residues. V lost 2 bases, J lost 6 bases, and 8 bases lay in between. Per the germline V gene, CDR1 is SNHLY and CDR2 is FYNNEI. The complete variable domain, with remaining parts taken from reference TRBV2 and TRBJ1-5, reads EPEVTQTPSHQVTQMGQEVILRCVPISNHLYFYWYRQILGQKVEFLVSFYNNEISEKSEIFDDQFSVERPDGSNFTLKIRSTKLEDSAMYFCASSEMGGQPQHFGDGTRLSIL.

V and J are TRBV11-2 and TRBJ1-3; maybe TRBD1 (5 bases). The CDR3 consists of 15 residues. Germline CDR1 SGHAT, CDR2 FQNNGV. Trimming left V 2 bases short and J 3 bases short, with 11 bases between. CDR3 sequence: CASSLSGFSGNTIYF. The CDR3 DNA is TGTGCCAGCAGCTTATCAGGGTTTAGTGGAAACACCATATATTTT.

This chain links TRBV28 with TRBJ1-2; D perhaps matches TRBD1 (6 bases). The V end was cut by 5 bases, the J end by 8 bases, with 15 bases between. Germline CDR1 MDHEN, CDR2 SYDVKM. This CDR3 has 13 residues. This chain's CDR3 is CASSVGTYRGYTF. The CDR3 nucleotides read TGTGCCAGCAGTGTCGGGACATATCGAGGCTACACCTTC.

V is TRBV5-1 and J is TRBJ2-2; D ambiguous. CDR1 and CDR2 from the germline V gene are SGHRS and YFSETQ. CDR3 length: 15 amino acids. The V end lost 1 base, the J end lost 2 bases, and 9 bases lay between the germline ends. The CDR3: CASSLNLPNTGELFF. In DNA, the CDR3 is TGCGCCAGCAGCTTGAATTTGCCCAACACCGGGGAGCTGTTTTTT.

This rearrangement joins TRBV7-9 to TRBJ2-1; 9 bases are shared with TRBD2. With 4 bases clipped from V and 9 bases from J, the junction kept 7 bases outside the gene matches. Germline CDR1 and CDR2: SEHNR and FQNEAQ (reference sequence). This CDR3 is 14 amino acids long. CDR3 nucleotides: TGTGCCAGCAGCTCCTTAGCGGGAGTAGGTGAGCAGTTCTTC. Protein sequence: CASSSLAGVGEQFF.

This clone qualifies as medium-sized. Other nucleotide sequences from this sample produce the same CDR3. This chain joins TRBV14 and TRBJ1-1; D call uncertain. V was clipped by 3 bases and J by 5 bases, with 10 bases between them. Germline CDR1 reads SGHDN; CDR2 reads FVKESK. There are 13 residues in the CDR3. The CDR3: CASSQSSRTEAFF. The DNA of the CDR3 is TGTGCCAGCAGCCAGAGTTCAAGAACTGAAGCTTTCTTT.

The CDR3 nucleotides read TGTGCCAGCAGCCCGGGACTAGCCGGGGAGCTGTTTTTT. This sequence encodes CASSPGLAGELFF. The chain recombines TRBV7-8 with TRBJ2-2; 8 bases agree with TRBD2. The CDR3 contains 13 residues. Trimming at V came to 5 bases and at J to 6 bases, leaving 2 bases not matched to a gene. Germline-derived CDR1 and CDR2 are SGHVS and FQNEAQ.

The chain is built from TRBV10-3 and TRBJ1-3, with D perhaps matching TRBD1 (6 bases). Germline V gene data show CDR1 as ENHRY and CDR2 as SYGVKD. The CDR3 is 12 residues long. CDR3 DNA: TGTGCATCACAGGGAATCGAGTCCACCATATATTTT. Its protein is CASQGIESTIYF.

J is TRBJ1-6 and V is TRBV6-5; a possible D gene is TRBD1 (6 bases). This CDR3 region has 15 residues. Germline CDR1 reads MNHEY; CDR2 reads SVGAGI. V was trimmed by 3 bases and J by 10 bases, leaving 16 bases between them. The CDR3 sequence is CASSYGGRGQSPLHF. DNA for the CDR3: TGTGCCAGCAGTTATGGAGGCCGGGGGCAATCACCCCTCCACTTT.

The chain carries TRBV5-1 and TRBJ2-3, with 10 bases fitting TRBD2. Trimming at V came to 4 bases and at J to 3 bases, leaving 8 bases not matched to a gene. Germline V gene lookup returns CDR1 SGHRS and CDR2 YFSETQ. The CDR3 length is 16 residues. CDR3 nucleotides: TGCGCCAGCAGCCAGACGCTAGCGGGAGCAACAGATACGCAGTATTTT. Translating gives CASSQTLAGATDTQYF.

This clone appeared a few times. The genes are TRBV30 and TRBJ2-1, with 7 bases identical to TRBD2. With V trimmed by 4 bases and J by 4 bases, 7 bases remained unmatched. Germline CDR1 GTSNPN, CDR2 SVGIG (reference sequence). The CDR3 sequence is 14 residues long. The CDR3 coding sequence is TGTGCCTGGACCCCCGGGACTACTTACAATGAGCAGTTCTTC. This translates into CAWTPGTTYNEQFF.

This clone turned up a few times. The V gene is TRBV6-5, the J gene TRBJ1-1; the D is unclear. The CDR3 extends over 12 amino acids. With 5 bases removed from V and 10 bases from J, the gap between germline ends came to 14 bases. Germline V lookup: CDR1 MNHEY, CDR2 SVGAGI. The CDR3 sequence is CASSPLGARAFF. The CDR3 DNA sequence: TGTGCCAGCAGTCCCTTAGGTGCGCGAGCTTTCTTT.

This chain connects TRBV5-4 to TRBJ1-4, with D maybe TRBD1 (5 bases). CDR3 length: 14 amino acids. V lost 3 bases and J 8 bases, leaving 14 bases between the germline ends. CDR1 is SGHNT and CDR2 is YYREEE in the germline V gene (reference sequence). CDR3 sequence (DNA): TGTGCCAGCAGCTCCCTGGGCCCAGGGGAAAAACTGTTTTTT. Amino acid sequence: CASSSLGPGEKLFF.

This chain uses TRBV30 with TRBJ2-2; 7 bases fit TRBD2. CDR1 is GTSNPN, CDR2 SVGIG, per germline (reference sequence). The J segment lost 2 bases and the V segment lost 1 base, leaving 7 bases of the junction unmatched. The CDR3 spans 16 residues. The CDR3 region has the DNA TGTGCCTGGAGTGGGGGGACTACCTCAAACACCGGGGAGCTGTTTTTT. Amino acid sequence: CAWSGGTTSNTGELFF.

The chain carries TRBV7-2 and TRBJ2-4; 7 nucleotides line up with TRBD2. This CDR3 is built from 19 residues. V dropped 1 base and J dropped 0; count of bases not matched to a gene: 12. Looked up from germline, CDR1 is SGHTA and CDR2 is FQGNSA. CDR3 nucleotide sequence: TGTGCCAGCAGCTTAGAATGGGGGAGGGCCGAAATAGCCAAAAACATTCAGTACTTC. Translated: CASSLEWGRAEIAKNIQYF. Filled out from reference TRBV7-2 and TRBJ2-4, the complete variable domain reads GAGVSQSPSNKVTEKGKDVELRCDPISGHTALYWYRQSLGQGLEFLIYFQGNSAPDKSGLPSDRFSAERTGGSVSTLTIQRTQQEDSAVYLCASSLEWGRAEIAKNIQYFGAGTRLSVL.

The chain has TRBV14 and TRBJ1-1; D unresolved. This CDR3 region has 14 residues. Per the germline V gene, CDR1 is SGHDN and CDR2 is FVKESK. Trimming took 5 bases from V and 7 from J, leaving 17 bases between them. CDR3 nucleotide sequence: TGTGCCAGCAGCACCGCGAAACTTTCCCATGAAGCTTTCTTT. Encoded protein: CASSTAKLSHEAFF.

V gene TRBV10-2 combines with J gene TRBJ2-7; 7 nucleotides align to TRBD2. The CDR3 spans 14 residues. The ends lost 9 bases at V and 2 bases at J; junction bases unmatched: 10. Germline CDR1 reads WSHSY; CDR2 reads SAAADI. The CDR3 DNA is TGCGCCAGTTTGGGGGAGGGGTTCGCCTACGAGCAGTACTTC. This translates into CASLGEGFAYEQYF.

The V and J genes are TRBV27 and TRBJ1-5, with no clear D. CDR3 size: 17 residues. The germline gives CDR1 MNHEY, CDR2 SMNVEV (reference sequence). Trimming stripped 7 bases from V and 0 bases from J, with 19 bases between. The CDR3 protein is CASTQRADPYSNQPQHF. CDR3 in DNA: TGTGCCAGCACCCAAAGGGCAGACCCATATAGCAATCAGCCCCAGCATTTT.

This clone was detected once. The chain carries TRBV6-1 and TRBJ2-3, with D perhaps TRBD1 or TRBD2 (5 bases each). This CDR3 contains 16 residues. Germline V gene sequence: CDR1 MNHNS, CDR2 SASEGT. Trimming took 3 bases from V and 5 from J, leaving 18 bases between them. CDR3 bases: TGTGCCAGCAGTGACTATGGGACGGTCCTTGAAGATACGCAGTATTTT. As protein: CASSDYGTVLEDTQYF.

The chain carries TRBV30 and TRBJ2-3, with D possibly called TRBD1 or TRBD2 (5 bases each). The CDR3 length is 11 residues. Trimming shortened V by 3 bases and J by 11 bases, and 12 bases separated the two germline ends. CDR1 is GTSNPN, CDR2 SVGIG, per germline (reference sequence). This chain's CDR3 is CAWRKGTVQYF. The CDR3 nucleotides are TGTGCCTGGAGAAAAGGGACGGTGCAGTATTTT.

The rearrangement uses TRBV7-2 and TRBJ2-2; no firm D call. This CDR3 spans 16 amino acids. CDR1 and CDR2 from the germline V gene are SGHTA and FQGNSA. Deletions cut 5 bases from V and 0 bases from J, with 13 bases between. DNA for the CDR3: TGTGCCAGCAGCCCCCAACAGACTGCGAACACCGGGGAGCTGTTTTTT. Amino acids: CASSPQQTANTGELFF.

V gene TRBV7-2 combines with J gene TRBJ1-5; TRBD1 agrees at 8 bases. With 5 bases clipped from V and 2 bases from J, the junction kept 5 bases outside the gene matches. Germline V gene lookup returns CDR1 SGHTA and CDR2 FQGNSA. The length of the CDR3 is 15 residues. The CDR3: CASSAGQARNQPQHF. The CDR3 DNA reads TGTGCCAGCAGCGCGGGACAGGCCCGCAATCAGCCCCAGCATTTT.

This clone was seen only a few times. The chain employs TRBV5-1 and TRBJ1-2; D uncertain. This CDR3 has 18 amino acids. CDR1 SGHRS and CDR2 YFSETQ come from the germline V gene. Between the trimmed V and J ends, which lost 0 bases and 2 bases, there was a span of 20 bases. CDR3 sequence: CASSLGSSDPARNYGYTF. In DNA, the CDR3 is TGCGCCAGCAGCTTGGGTTCGAGTGACCCCGCGCGAAACTATGGCTACACCTTC.

The table lists this clone with a count of one. The rearrangement joins TRBV7-9 to TRBJ2-1, with TRBD2 matching 7 bases. V was clipped by 6 bases and J by 8 bases; unmatched bases: 7. CDR3 length: 13 residues. Germline V gene sequence: CDR1 SEHNR, CDR2 FQNEAQ (reference sequence). CDR3 nucleotides: TGTGCCAGCAGTCTCAGTGGGGGGGATGAGCAGTTCTTC. Its protein is CASSLSGGDEQFF.

The rearrangement links TRBV7-3 to TRBJ2-1; D unresolved. The CDR3 totals 15 residues. Germline lookup yields CDR1 SGHTA and CDR2 FQGTGA. The V and J ends lost 3 bases and 4 bases respectively, with 13 bases between them. The CDR3 nucleotides are TGTGCCAGCAGCTTTGACGATAGGCCTTACAATGAGCAGTTCTTC. It codes for CASSFDDRPYNEQFF.

In this sample, this clone turned up once. J is TRBJ2-1 and V is TRBV12-2; whether TRBD2, the table's D call, matches the DNA was not checked. TRBV12-2 is deemed a pseudogene. The CDR3 has 18 residues. The CDR3: CASRLAGLAPSSYNEQFF. The CDR3 region has the DNA TGTGCAAGTCGCTTGGCAGGACTAGCGCCCAGCTCCTACAATGAGCAGTTCTTC.

The chain has TRBV5-1 and TRBJ2-5; D possibly matches TRBD1 or TRBD2 (6 bases each). The length of the CDR3 is 17 residues. Trimming took off 0 bases at V and 5 bases at J, with 20 bases between the two ends. Looked up from germline, CDR1 is SGHRS and CDR2 is YFSETQ. The DNA for the CDR3 is TGCGCCAGCAGCTTGGCCGCGGGACCAGGGGTAGCGGAGACCCAGTACTTC. It is translated as CASSLAAGPGVAETQYF.

The rearrangement joins TRBV30 to TRBJ1-2, with 8 positions matching TRBD1. There are 14 residues in the CDR3. Per germline, CDR1 GTSNPN and CDR2 SVGIG (reference sequence). The ends lost 0 bases at V and 4 bases at J; junction bases unmatched: 4. As DNA, the CDR3 is TGTGCCTGGAGTGTAGGACAGGGCGGCTATGGCTACACCTTC. Amino acid sequence: CAWSVGQGGYGYTF.

V gene TRBV25-1 combines with J gene TRBJ2-1; 7 bases are a match to TRBD2. With 3 bases clipped from V and 0 bases from J, the junction kept 2 bases outside the gene matches. CDR1 MGHDK and CDR2 SYGVNS come from the germline V gene. The length of the CDR3 is 15 residues. CDR3 region: CASSDGRSSYNEQFF. CDR3 bases: TGTGCCAGCAGTGACGGGAGGAGCTCCTACAATGAGCAGTTCTTC.